This TCR beta chain was identified during a study of T-cell reconstitution after alpha-beta-depleted transplantation in children. Study-level results: The main origin of T-cell counts and diversity one year after transplant was newly produced T cells. The origin of alpha-beta T cells about two months after transplant was reportedly several hundred expanded graft clones.

V trimming: 0 bases; J trimming: 4 bases; junction bases outside the gene matches: 9. The CDR3 sequence is 17 residues long. Germline V lookup: CDR1 SGHDN, CDR2 FVKESK. Unique molecular identifiers were incorporated into the prepared TCRbeta library. TCRdb reanalysed the PCR reads using MiXCR and keeps one entry per CDR3 protein. This table holds around 250,000 distinct CDR3 sequences, around 7.8% found once. This clonotype was counted ten times or more. The antigen is undetermined. This rearrangement joins TRBV14 to TRBJ1-2; 9 nucleotides line up with TRBD1. This receptor was identified in a male patient younger than 18 who had a stem cell transplant for acute lymphoblastic leukemia, so the T cells may come from the graft donor. Sequenced material: PBMCs, mostly from graft donor cells, taken 180 days after TCRalphabeta/CD19-depleted stem cell transplant. CDR3 bases: TGTGCCAGCAGCCAAGAAGGGACAGGGCGCACATTCTATGGCTACACCTTC. The encoded protein is CASSQEGTGRTFYGYTF.